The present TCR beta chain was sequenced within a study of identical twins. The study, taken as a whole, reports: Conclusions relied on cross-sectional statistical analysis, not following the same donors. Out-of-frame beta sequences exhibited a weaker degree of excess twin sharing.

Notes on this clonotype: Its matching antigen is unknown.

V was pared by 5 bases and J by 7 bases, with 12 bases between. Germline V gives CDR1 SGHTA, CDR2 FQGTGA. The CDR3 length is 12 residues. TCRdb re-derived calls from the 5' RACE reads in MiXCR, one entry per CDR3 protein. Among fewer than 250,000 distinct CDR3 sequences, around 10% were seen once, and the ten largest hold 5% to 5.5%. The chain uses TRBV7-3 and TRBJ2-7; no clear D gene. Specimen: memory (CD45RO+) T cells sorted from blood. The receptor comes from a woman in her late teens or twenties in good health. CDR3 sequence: CASSPVGLEQYF. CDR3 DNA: TGTGCCAGCAGCCCGGTAGGGTTGGAGCAGTACTTC.